The clone carrying this TCR beta chain was seen ten or more times. Its antigen is not known. TCRdb itself ran the multiplex PCR reads through MiXCR, one entry per CDR3 protein. The profile shows more than 200,000 distinct CDR3 sequences, about 34% of them singletons. This entry belongs to a study of breast tumors, draining lymph nodes, adjacent tissues. Study-level results: That most tumor T cells come from lymph nodes remained unproven. Compared with lymph nodes, tumors were less diverse; compared with nontumor tissue, more. Data fit most tumor T cells coming from lymph node, expanding in tumor.

The CDR3 consists of 15 residues. CDR1 LNHDA and CDR2 SQIVND come from the germline V gene (reference sequence). The ends lost 5 bases at V and 6 bases at J; junction bases unmatched: 8. Samples came from axillary lymph nodes draining the breast cancer. The rearrangement links TRBV19 to TRBJ2-1, with 9 bases aligning to TRBD1. The sequence was collected from a female donor with breast cancer. Some clones in this sample may be carry-over from other donors' samples. The sample was axillary lymph node tissue. The CDR3 region is CASSSQGAGFNEQFF. The DNA of the CDR3 is TGTGCCAGTAGTTCACAGGGGGCTGGGTTCAATGAGCAGTTCTTC.